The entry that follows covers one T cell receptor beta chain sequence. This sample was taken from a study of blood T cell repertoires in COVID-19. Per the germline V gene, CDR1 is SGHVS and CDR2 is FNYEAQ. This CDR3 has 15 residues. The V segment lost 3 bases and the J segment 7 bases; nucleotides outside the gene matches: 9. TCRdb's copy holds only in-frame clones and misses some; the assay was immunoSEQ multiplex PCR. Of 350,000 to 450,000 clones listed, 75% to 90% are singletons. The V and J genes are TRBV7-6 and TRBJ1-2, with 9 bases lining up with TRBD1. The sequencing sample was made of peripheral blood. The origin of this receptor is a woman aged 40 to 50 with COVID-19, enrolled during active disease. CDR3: CASSLGYRGQGGYTF. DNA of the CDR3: TGTGCCAGCAGCTTGGGGTACAGGGGGCAAGGTGGCTACACCTTC.